The clone carrying this T cell receptor (beta chain) was seen a handful of times. This specimen comes from a study of blood T cells in healthy people across ages. The authors ran a second PCR of 7 to 11 cycles using a sample-barcoded 5' primer and a J-beta primer mix. TCRdb called the 5' RACE reads again in MiXCR, with one record for every CDR3 protein. Of approximately 780,000 distinct CDR3 sequences detected, roughly 25% appear once; the ten largest clones hold roughly 3.1%. V lost 3 bases, J lost 3 bases, and 11 bases lay in between. CDR3 length: 14 amino acids. CDR1 is DFQATT and CDR2 is SNEGSKA in the germline V gene (reference sequence). This sample was also put to use in a study of T cells of mothers and their children.

V usage is TRBV20-1 and J usage is TRBJ1-4; TRBD1 is a possible D gene (6 bases). The sequence derives from a boy younger than 18 in good health. The sequenced sample consisted of blood. The CDR3 nucleotides are TGCAGTGCTAGTTCGGGACATCCTAATGAAAAACTGTTTTTT. This translates into CSASSGHPNEKLFF.